The 32 T cell receptor beta chains reported below all come from one sample, sequenced in a study of T cells in Graves' hyperthyroidism and ophthalmopathy. TCR beta CDR3 regions were amplified from RNA. A set of HTBI primers served as the primers for a first-round RT-PCR of the TCR CDR3. TCRdb redid the calling of the multiplex PCR reads with MiXCR, one entry per CDR3 protein. The sample lists fewer than 250,000 distinct CDR3 sequences, around 17% occurring once. Sample: blood. The receptors originated from a woman between 18 and 29 years old with Graves' ophthalmopathy.

This clonotype was recorded many times. The chain couples TRBV9 to TRBJ1-2; D not certain. The CDR3 sequence is 14 residues long. The germline CDR1 and CDR2 sequences are SGDLS and YYNGEE. The ends were cut back, 0 bases at V and 8 bases at J, with 14 bases in the middle. DNA for the CDR3: TGTGCCAGCAGCGTAGGCCCGGACGTGACAGGCTACACCTTC. It specifies CASSVGPDVTGYTF.

This clonotype was detected ten times or more. In DNA form, the CDR3 reads TGTGCCAGCAGTCCCGTTGGCGGAGCTTACGAGCAGTACTTC. It codes for CASSPVGGAYEQYF. The chain joins TRBV6-2 or TRBV6-3 to TRBJ2-7; D not resolved. Per germline, CDR1 MNHEY and CDR2 SVGEGT. CDR3 size: 14 residues. V lost 5 bases and J lost 4, with 15 bases in between.

The chain carries TRBV5-1 and TRBJ2-5; 7 nucleotides align to TRBD1. This CDR3 has 16 amino acids. V gave up 4 bases and J gave up 5 bases; unmatched junction bases: 14. CDR1 is SGHRS, CDR2 YFSETQ, per germline. The CDR3 nucleotides read TGCGCCAGCAGCCTAGGCCTGACAGGGTATGAGGAGACCCAGTACTTC. Translating it yields CASSLGLTGYEETQYF. Full variable domain (missing parts from reference TRBV5-1 and TRBJ2-5): KAGVTQTPRYLIKTRGQQVTLSCSPISGHRSVSWYQQTPGQGLQFLFEYFSETQRNKGNFPGRFSGRQFSNSRSEMNVSTLELGDSALYLCASSLGLTGYEETQYFGPGTRLLVL.

The gene calls are TRBV20-1 and TRBJ2-3; 13 bases match TRBD2. The CDR3 extends over 15 amino acids. The V segment lost 8 bases and the J segment 1 base; nucleotides outside the gene matches: 6. CDR1 and CDR2 from the germline V gene are DFQATT and SNEGSKA (reference sequence). CDR3 sequence (DNA): TGCAGTCCTGATGGGACTAGCGGGGGCACAGATACGCAGTATTTT. It is translated as CSPDGTSGGTDTQYF.

About this clonotype: A read error is possible here, since a much larger clone lies one base away. This chain links TRBV12-3 or TRBV12-4 with TRBJ1-4; unclear D gene. The V gene lost 3 bases and the J gene lost 4 bases, with 9 bases spanning the gap. This CDR3 contains 14 residues. CDR3 nucleotide sequence: TGTGCCAGCAGTTTGGCGTGGTATAATGAAAAACTGTTTTTT. As protein: CASSLAWYNEKLFF.

There are many counts of this clonotype. The gene calls are TRBV28 and TRBJ2-2; the D gene is possibly TRBD1 (6 bases). The CDR3 spans 15 residues. Germline V gene sequence: CDR1 MDHEN, CDR2 SYDVKM. V was shortened by 7 bases and J by 2 bases, with 14 bases between the two germline ends. CDR3 amino acids: CASTKGDVNTGELFF. In nucleotides, the CDR3 is TGTGCCAGCACAAAGGGGGACGTCAACACCGGGGAGCTGTTTTTT.

V usage is TRBV6-5 and J usage is TRBJ2-3; 12 bases fit TRBD2. CDR1 MNHEY and CDR2 SVGAGI come from the germline V gene. CDR3 length equals 18 residues. The V segment lost 2 bases and the J segment 3 bases; nucleotides outside the gene matches: 9. The CDR3 sequence is CASSYLAGGSGETDTQYF. The CDR3 nucleotides read TGTGCCAGCAGTTACCTAGCGGGAGGGTCGGGAGAGACAGATACGCAGTATTTT.

This clonotype was counted ten times or more. The rearrangement joins TRBV7-9 to TRBJ1-4; 8 nucleotides align to TRBD1. V lost 5 bases to trimming and J lost 4 bases; unmatched junction nucleotides: 6. The CDR3 spans 15 residues. Germline CDR1 SEHNR, CDR2 FQNEAQ (reference sequence). CDR3 bases: TGTGCCAGCAGCGACCCAGGGGGCAATAATGAAAAACTGTTTTTT. Translation gives CASSDPGGNNEKLFF.

This clonotype was counted ten times or more. J is TRBJ2-1 and V is TRBV15; TRBD1 might be the D (5 bases). From germline, CDR1 is LNHNV and CDR2 YYDKDF (reference sequence). V was trimmed by 5 bases and J by 3 bases, leaving 11 bases between them. This CDR3 has 14 residues. CDR3 amino acids: CATSSRGNYNEQFF. The DNA of the CDR3 is TGTGCCACCAGCTCTAGGGGAAACTACAATGAGCAGTTCTTC. Full variable domain (outside the CDR3, taken from reference TRBV15 and TRBJ2-1): DAMVIQNPRYQVTQFGKPVTLSCSQTLNHNVMYWYQQKSSQAPKLLFHYYDKDFNNEADTPDNFQSRRPNTSFCFLDIRSPGLGDTAMYLCATSSRGNYNEQFFGPGTRLTVL.

The table lists this clonotype with many counts. V usage is TRBV6-1 and J usage is TRBJ2-3; D might be TRBD1 (5 bases). Germline V CDR1 and CDR2: MNHNS, SASEGT. CDR3 length equals 17 residues. Between the trimmed V and J ends, which lost 2 bases and 6 bases, there was a span of 21 bases. The CDR3 is CASSEIWGRGQVDTQYF. The CDR3 DNA is TGTGCCAGCAGTGAAATTTGGGGTCGAGGACAAGTGGATACGCAGTATTTT.

This clonotype was found once. The conserved phenylalanine or tryptophan normally closing the CDR3 is absent here, so this likely arose from a read error. V gene TRBV11-1 combines with J gene TRBJ2-3; the D is unclear. CDR3 length equals 15 residues. CDR1 is SGHAT, CDR2 FQDESV, per germline (reference sequence). Trimming took off 2 bases at V and 2 bases at J, with 11 bases between the two ends. CDR3 sequence reads: CASSLHGQSTDTQYL. CDR3 in DNA: TGTGCCAGCAGCTTACACGGCCAATCCACAGATACGCAGTATCTT.

The sample holds one count of this clonotype. The chain links TRBV30 to TRBJ1-4; 9 bases line up with TRBD1. Trimming removed 2 bases from V and 7 bases from J; junction bases left unmatched: 8. The germline CDR1 and CDR2 sequences are GTSNPN and SVGIG (reference sequence). The CDR3 has 15 amino acids. The CDR3 spells CAWSTPGTGIEKLFF. CDR3 bases: TGTGCCTGGAGTACCCCTGGGACAGGGATTGAAAAACTGTTTTTT.

This clonotype was seen at least ten times. The V and J genes are TRBV28 and TRBJ2-7, with TRBD2 matching 9 bases. The germline CDR1 and CDR2 sequences are MDHEN and SYDVKM. The length of the CDR3 is 16 residues. V was pared by 3 bases and J by 1 base, with 7 bases of the junction left unmatched. The CDR3 DNA reads as TGTGCCAGCAGTTTCTTCGTAGCGGGAGAGTCCTACGAGCAGTACTTC. As protein: CASSFFVAGESYEQYF.

This clonotype was recorded at least ten times. This chain joins TRBV3-1 and TRBJ1-6; 8 bases align to TRBD1. Germline V gene data show CDR1 as LGHDT and CDR2 as YNNKEL (reference sequence). The CDR3 loop spans 16 amino acids. The J segment lost 4 bases and the V segment lost 1 base, leaving 3 bases of the junction unmatched. CDR3 loop: CASSQATGGYNSPLHF. DNA of the CDR3: TGTGCCAGCAGCCAAGCTACAGGGGGGTATAATTCACCCCTCCACTTT.

This clonotype showed up many times. CDR3 sequence (DNA): TGTGCCAGCAGTGAAGGGACAGGGGCTGGAAACACCATATATTTT. The encoded protein is CASSEGTGAGNTIYF. The chain links TRBV2 to TRBJ1-3; 9 bases are shared with TRBD1. CDR1 and CDR2 from the germline V gene are SNHLY and FYNNEI. The CDR3 length is 15 residues. The V gene end was trimmed by 1 base and the J gene end by 2 bases; junction bases not matched to a gene: 0.

The chain links TRBV6-2 or TRBV6-3 to TRBJ2-3; TRBD2 aligns across 14 bases. The CDR3 is 15 amino acids. Per the germline V gene, CDR1 is MNHEY and CDR2 is SVGEGT. V was pared by 11 bases and J by 6 bases, with 10 bases of the junction left unmatched. CDR3 region: CAGGTSGSPRDTQYF. The CDR3 nucleotides read TGTGCCGGCGGGACTAGCGGGAGCCCCAGGGATACGCAGTATTTT.

This clonotype was recorded many times. The genes are TRBV9 and TRBJ1-2, with unresolved D. Germline V CDR1 and CDR2: SGDLS, YYNGEE. The CDR3 sequence is 13 residues long. Trimming took off 3 bases at V and 8 bases at J, with 14 bases between the two ends. The CDR3 DNA sequence: TGTGCCAGCAGCGCGGCGGGGAGTAGGGGCTACACCTTC. Residues: CASSAAGSRGYTF.

This clonotype has ten or more counts. The genes are TRBV10-3 and TRBJ1-2; D possibly corresponds to TRBD1 (5 bases). The CDR3 length is 14 residues. Germline V CDR1 and CDR2: ENHRY, SYGVKD. Trimming removed 3 bases from V and 4 bases from J, with 12 bases in between. The CDR3 nucleotides read TGTGCCATCAGTGATTCCCCGGGGGGCTATGGCTACACCTTC. This encodes CAISDSPGGYGYTF.

This clonotype was counted at least ten times. The V and J genes are TRBV7-2 and TRBJ1-5, with a possible D match to TRBD1 (6 bases). The CDR3 runs to 15 residues. CDR1 and CDR2 from the germline V gene are SGHTA and FQGNSA. V was clipped by 6 bases and J by 2 bases, with 14 bases between them. Here the CDR3 reads CASSSQGLGNQPQHF. CDR3 nucleotides: TGTGCCAGCAGTTCACAGGGCTTGGGCAATCAGCCCCAGCATTTT.

This clonotype has a count of ten or more. The J gene is TRBJ1-2, the V gene TRBV10-3; TRBD1 matches 7 bases. The CDR3 consists of 12 residues. V was pared by 10 bases and J by 2 bases, with 4 bases of the junction left unmatched. Germline V gives CDR1 ENHRY, CDR2 SYGVKD. CDR3: CANWDRNYGYTF. The CDR3 region has the DNA TGTGCCAACTGGGACAGAAACTATGGCTACACCTTC.

This clonotype has a count of ten or more. The chain combines TRBV27 with TRBJ2-7; a possible D gene is TRBD1 (8 bases). The germline V and J ends were trimmed by 5 bases and 5 bases, with 16 bases remaining between them. CDR3 length equals 14 residues. Germline CDR1 MNHEY, CDR2 SMNVEV (reference sequence). This CDR3 reads CASSHRGGGDEQYF. CDR3 nucleotide sequence: TGTGCCAGCAGTCACAGGGGGGGGGGCGACGAGCAGTACTTC.

Ten or more counts support this clonotype. This chain joins TRBV28 and TRBJ1-1, with TRBD1 matching over 11 bases. Germline lookup yields CDR1 MDHEN and CDR2 SYDVKM. V was clipped by 3 bases and J by 5 bases; unmatched bases: 2. This CDR3 has 14 residues. The CDR3 DNA is TGTGCCAGCAGTTTGGGGACAGGGGGAACTGAAGCTTTCTTT. Its protein product is CASSLGTGGTEAFF.

This clonotype was counted only a few times. V and J are TRBV5-4 and TRBJ2-5; the match to TRBD1 covers 12 bases. Looked up from germline, CDR1 is SGHNT and CDR2 is YYREEE (reference sequence). J was trimmed by 5 bases and V by 3 bases; bases with no gene match: 5. This CDR3 has 15 amino acids. CDR3 nucleotide sequence: TGTGCCAGCAGCTACGCCGGGACAGGGGGCGAGACCCAGTACTTC. It is translated as CASSYAGTGGETQYF.

In its sample, this clonotype was seen many times. The chain couples TRBV11-3 to TRBJ2-2, with 16 bases identical to TRBD2. The V segment lost 7 bases and the J segment 6 bases; nucleotides outside the gene matches: 11. Germline V gene sequence: CDR1 SGHNT, CDR2 YENEEA. CDR3 length equals 18 residues. The CDR3 is CASTVSGLAGGPPGELFF. CDR3 in DNA: TGTGCCAGCACCGTATCGGGACTAGCGGGGGGGCCCCCCGGGGAGCTGTTTTTT.

This clonotype was counted at least ten times. V usage is TRBV20-1 and J usage is TRBJ2-5; the D call may be TRBD1 or TRBD2 (6 bases each). The germline V gene has CDR1 DFQATT and CDR2 SNEGSKA (reference sequence). Trimming pared 6 bases from V and 5 bases from J, leaving 22 bases between. This CDR3 contains 15 residues. The CDR3 reads CSARADRGLRETQYF. The DNA of the CDR3 is TGCAGTGCCCGAGCCGACCGGGGGCTTAGGGAGACCCAGTACTTC.

A few counts support this clonotype. Mismatch with germline at one junction end may stem from a read error. V gene TRBV6-1 combines with J gene TRBJ2-3, with 10 bases identical to TRBD2. This CDR3 spans 15 amino acids. Per germline, CDR1 MNHNS and CDR2 SASEGT. The CDR3 DNA follows: TGTGCCAGCAGTAAAGCGGGAGGGGGGCCGGATACGCAGTATTTT. Encoded protein: CASSKAGGGPDTQYF.

In this sample, this clonotype turned up many times. The chain is built from TRBV12-3 or TRBV12-4 and TRBJ2-2; D perhaps matches TRBD2 (6 bases). The CDR3 totals 15 residues. The V and J ends lost 6 bases and 4 bases respectively, with 15 bases between them. CDR3 residues: CASRTTRGGTGELFF. CDR3 sequence (DNA): TGTGCCAGCAGGACTACTAGGGGAGGCACCGGGGAGCTGTTTTTT.

This clonotype was picked up a small number of times. This CDR3 is CASSLVTSWYNEQFF. DNA of the CDR3: TGTGCCAGCAGCTTGGTGACTAGCTGGTACAATGAGCAGTTCTTC. The chain employs TRBV5-6 and TRBJ2-1; 7 bases line up with TRBD2. The CDR3 covers 15 residues. The V gene end was trimmed by 0 bases and the J gene end by 4 bases; junction bases not matched to a gene: 4. The germline CDR1 and CDR2 sequences are SGHDT and YYEEEE.

The table lists this clonotype with many counts. The chain carries TRBV20-1 and TRBJ1-5; TRBD1 is a possible D gene (6 bases). Germline values: CDR1 DFQATT, CDR2 SNEGSKA (reference sequence). There are 17 residues in the CDR3. V dropped 3 bases and J dropped 4 bases, with 22 bases sitting between them. CDR3 sequence: CSARDIAGGGQNQPQHF. CDR3 DNA: TGCAGTGCTAGGGATATCGCAGGTGGGGGACAAAATCAGCCCCAGCATTTT.

The chain is built from TRBV2 and TRBJ1-5, with TRBD1 identical over 10 bases. The CDR3 totals 14 residues. Per the germline V gene, CDR1 is SNHLY and CDR2 is FYNNEI. With V trimmed by 6 bases and J by 5 bases, 4 bases remained unmatched. CDR3: CASRDRGNDQPQHF. The CDR3 nucleotides are TGTGCCAGCAGGGACAGGGGGAACGATCAGCCCCAGCATTTT.

V and J are TRBV28 and TRBJ2-2, with D maybe TRBD1 (6 bases). The CDR3 length is 13 residues. CDR1 and CDR2 from the germline V gene are MDHEN and SYDVKM. The germline V and J ends were trimmed by 6 bases and 7 bases, with 12 bases remaining between them. The CDR3 DNA is TGTGCCAGCAGCCCCTTCAGGGGCGGGGAGCTGTTTTTT. It yields the protein CASSPFRGGELFF.

This clonotype was counted ten times or more. The DNA for the CDR3 is TGTGCCAGCGCAAAAATTGGGACAGGTATACACTACGAGCAGTACTTC. The encoded protein is CASAKIGTGIHYEQYF. The chain recombines TRBV28 with TRBJ2-7; 8 nucleotides line up with TRBD1. Germline V gene sequence: CDR1 MDHEN, CDR2 SYDVKM. The CDR3 loop spans 16 amino acids. V was pared by 8 bases and J by 3 bases, with 15 bases of the junction left unmatched.